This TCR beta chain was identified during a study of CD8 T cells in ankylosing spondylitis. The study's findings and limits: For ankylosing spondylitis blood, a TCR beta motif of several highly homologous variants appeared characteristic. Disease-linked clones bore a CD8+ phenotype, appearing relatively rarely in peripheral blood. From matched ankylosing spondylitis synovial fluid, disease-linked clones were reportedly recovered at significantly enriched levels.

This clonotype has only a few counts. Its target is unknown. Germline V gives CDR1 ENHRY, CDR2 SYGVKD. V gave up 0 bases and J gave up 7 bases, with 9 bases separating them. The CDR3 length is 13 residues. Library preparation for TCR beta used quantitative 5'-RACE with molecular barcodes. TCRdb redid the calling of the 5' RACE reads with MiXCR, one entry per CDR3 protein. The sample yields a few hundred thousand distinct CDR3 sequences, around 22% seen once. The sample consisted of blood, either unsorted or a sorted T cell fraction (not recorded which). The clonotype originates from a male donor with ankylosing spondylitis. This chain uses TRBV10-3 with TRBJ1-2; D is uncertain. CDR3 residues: CAISESRTAGYTF. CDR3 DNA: TGTGCCATCAGTGAGTCGCGCACGGCTGGCTACACCTTC.